The present T cell receptor (beta chain) was sequenced within a study of a mutant IDH1 vaccine in newly diagnosed glioma. The overall study: Patients got their first vaccination 4-6 weeks after radiotherapy alone, or with temozolomide cycles. The study held visit V12 at week 35 and visit V13 at week 47. Standard pretreatment was either radiotherapy, temozolomide, or, for most, radiochemotherapy with temozolomide.

CDR3 length: 12 residues. Germline lookup yields CDR1 MNHNY and CDR2 SVGAGI (reference sequence). Trimming cost V 10 bases and J 3 bases, with 12 bases left between them. This table comes from immunoSEQ multiplex PCR, and its TCRdb copy is limited to in-frame clones, with some not included. The table has more than 35,000 clones, 75% seen once. The time point here: week 47, end of study. Topical imiquimod was applied with each vaccine dose, which held 300 ug of mutant IDH1 20-mer peptide. Each of the donors came in with new WHO grade 3 or 4 astrocytomas that were IDH1-mutant and ATRX-lost. A remark on this clone: Its antigen remains unidentified.

The rearrangement uses TRBV6-6 and TRBJ1-1; weak D call: TRBD1 (5 bases). The sequences come from PBMCs, collected from a glioma patient whose treatment included an IDH1 peptide vaccine. This clonotype was obtained from a middle-aged man with glioma. In DNA, the CDR3 is TGTGCCACCGGCGGAGGGGACACTGAAGCTTTCTTT. This gives the protein CATGGGDTEAFF.